These T cell receptor beta chains were read from a single sample in a study of blood T cells in healthy people across ages. TCRdb re-derived calls from the 5' RACE reads in MiXCR, one entry per CDR3 protein. The sample lists roughly 800,000 distinct CDR3 sequences; 58% were seen once. The sample comprised blood. The receptor source for this set is a man in his thirties or forties in good health. CDR3s include the opening cysteine and the closing phenylalanine or tryptophan. The D gene is left open where the match is weak. Clone size appears in some rows only: once, few, many, or a class for an expanded clone.

d_call j_call v_call clone_size cdr3_aa cdr3_nt
TRBD2 TRBJ2-1 TRBV6-5 NA CASSHTSGGWDNEQFF TGTGCCAGCAGCCACACTAGCGGGGGGTGGGACAATGAGCAGTTCTTC
TRBD2 TRBJ2-3 TRBV7-2 NA CASSFRLAGAPMSTDTQYF TGTGCCAGCAGCTTCAGACTAGCGGGAGCCCCCATGAGCACAGATACGCAGTATTTT
NA TRBJ1-2 TRBV6-1 NA CASSQDTGPWGYTF TGTGCCAGCAGCCAGGACACCGGGCCTTGGGGCTACACCTTC
TRBD2 TRBJ2-1 TRBV3-1 NA CASSQVASGRVTYNEQFF TGTGCCAGCAGCCAAGTGGCTAGCGGGAGAGTAACCTACAATGAGCAGTTCTTC
NA TRBJ2-7 TRBV20-1 NA CSARDSFEQGSSYEQYF TGCAGTGCTAGAGATTCCTTCGAACAGGGCAGCTCCTACGAGCAGTACTTC
NA TRBJ1-6 TRBV6-5 NA CASSYVSGGGGGSPLHF TGTGCCAGCAGTTACGTCTCCGGAGGAGGCGGAGGTTCACCCCTCCACTTT
TRBD2 TRBJ2-3 TRBV5-1 NA CASRTSGITDTQYF TGCGCCAGCAGGACTAGCGGTATTACAGATACGCAGTATTTT
NA TRBJ2-7 TRBV18 NA CASSQGIDNEQYF TGTGCCAGCTCCCAGGGCATCGACAATGAGCAGTACTTC
NA TRBJ2-7 TRBV7-2 NA CASSLVGTLASEQYF TGTGCCAGCAGCTTAGTGGGGACCCTCGCTTCCGAGCAGTACTTC
NA TRBJ2-7 TRBV27 NA CASSSPLIPSEQYF TGTGCCAGCAGCTCCCCCTTAATCCCAAGTGAGCAGTACTTC
TRBD1 TRBJ1-1 TRBV6-6 NA CASSFWDRGRNTEAFF TGTGCCAGCAGTTTCTGGGACAGGGGCCGAAACACTGAAGCTTTCTTT
NA TRBJ1-1 TRBV29-1 NA CSVQATQNPEAFF TGCAGCGTCCAGGCGACGCAGAACCCTGAAGCTTTCTTT
NA TRBJ1-2 TRBV28 few CASSFGGSSGYTF TGTGCCAGCAGTTTCGGGGGATCCAGTGGCTACACCTTC
NA TRBJ2-1 TRBV7-6 NA CASARLGGNEQFF TGTGCCAGTGCTCGCCTGGGGGGCAATGAGCAGTTCTTC
NA TRBJ1-5 TRBV7-9 NA CASSSGTQGQNQPQHF TGTGCCAGCAGCTCAGGCACACAGGGCCAGAATCAGCCCCAGCATTTT
NA TRBJ2-3 TRBV6-6 NA CASSPIEDTQYF TGTGCCAGCAGCCCTATTGAGGACACGCAGTATTTT
NA TRBJ1-1 TRBV13 NA CASGGSTEAFF TGTGCCAGCGGGGGAAGTACTGAAGCTTTCTTT
NA TRBJ1-5 TRBV20-1 NA CSARSDRNNQPQHF TGCAGTGCTAGATCAGACAGAAACAATCAGCCCCAGCATTTT
TRBD1 TRBJ1-2 TRBV30 NA CAGRDSNYGYTF TGTGCCGGACGGGACAGTAACTATGGCTACACCTTC
TRBD2 TRBJ2-1 TRBV29-1 few CSGAGTSGGSEFF TGCAGCGGAGCCGGGACTAGCGGGGGGTCGGAGTTCTTC
NA TRBJ1-1 TRBV7-2 NA CASSIMNTEAFF TGTGCCAGCAGCATAATGAACACTGAAGCTTTCTTT
TRBD2 TRBJ2-4 TRBV7-2 NA CASSSSGKGNIQYF TGTGCCAGCAGCTCCAGCGGGAAGGGAAACATTCAGTACTTC
TRBD1 TRBJ1-2 TRBV20-1 NA CSADRDRALGYTF TGCAGTGCCGACCGGGACAGGGCTTTAGGCTACACCTTC